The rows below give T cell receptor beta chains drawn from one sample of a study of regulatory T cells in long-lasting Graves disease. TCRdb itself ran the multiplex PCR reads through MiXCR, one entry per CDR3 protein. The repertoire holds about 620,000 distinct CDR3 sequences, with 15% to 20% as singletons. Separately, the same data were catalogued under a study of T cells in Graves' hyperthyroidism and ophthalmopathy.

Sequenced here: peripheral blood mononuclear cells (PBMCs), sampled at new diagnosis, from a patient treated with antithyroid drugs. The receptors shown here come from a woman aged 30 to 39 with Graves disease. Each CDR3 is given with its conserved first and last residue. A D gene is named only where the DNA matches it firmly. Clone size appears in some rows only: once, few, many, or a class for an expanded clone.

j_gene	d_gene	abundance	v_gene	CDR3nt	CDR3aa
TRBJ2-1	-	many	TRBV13	TGTGCCACCAGCCGGGGTGACAGCTCCTACAATGAGCAGTTCTTC	CATSRGDSSYNEQFF
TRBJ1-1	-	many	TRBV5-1	TGCGCCAGCAGCCCCGACAAGAACACTGAAGCTTTCTTT	CASSPDKNTEAFF
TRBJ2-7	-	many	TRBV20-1	TGCAGTGCTTCGGTTGACGAGCAGTACTTC	CSASVDEQYF
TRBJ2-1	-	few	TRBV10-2	TGCGCCAGCACTTGGACAACGGGGTACAATGAGCAGTTCTTC	CASTWTTGYNEQFF
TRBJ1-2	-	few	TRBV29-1	TGCAGCGCTCAAGGGGGGACCGCTAACTATGGCTACACCTTC	CSAQGGTANYGYTF
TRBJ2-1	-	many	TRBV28	TGTGCCAGCAGTTTAAGAAGAGCAGTATACAATGAGCAGTTCTTC	CASSLRRAVYNEQFF
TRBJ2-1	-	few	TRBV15	TGTGCCACCAGCAGAGACAGGGGCTTGTATTACAATGAGCAGTTCTTC	CATSRDRGLYYNEQFF
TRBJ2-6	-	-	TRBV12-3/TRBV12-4	TGTGCCAGCGTCGACGGGCCCGCTGGGGCCAACGTCCTGACTTTC	CASVDGPAGANVLTF
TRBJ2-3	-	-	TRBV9	TGTGCCAGCAGCGGAGGGGGAGGCACAGATACGCAGTATTTT	CASSGGGGTDTQYF
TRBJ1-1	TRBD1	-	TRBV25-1	TGTGCCAGCAGTGCAGGGGGTTGGACGGTCACTGAAGCTTTCTTT	CASSAGGWTVTEAFF
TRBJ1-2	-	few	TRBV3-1	TGTGCCAGCAGCCAGGGGAACACCCTTTACGGCTACACCTTC	CASSQGNTLYGYTF
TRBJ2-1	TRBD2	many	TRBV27	TGTGCCAGCAGTTTAGTTCCCGTTGTCGGGACTAGCTCCTACAATGAGCAGTTCTTC	CASSLVPVVGTSSYNEQFF
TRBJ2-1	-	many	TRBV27	TGTGCCAGCAGTCTTGGGACACGGGGGAGCTACAATGAGCAGTTCTTC	CASSLGTRGSYNEQFF
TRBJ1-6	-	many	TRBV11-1	TGTGCCAGCAGCTCAAACGACAGCCCCTATAATTCACCCCTCCACTTT	CASSSNDSPYNSPLHF
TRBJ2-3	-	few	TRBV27	TGTGCCAGCAGTCCTCCTGAGGGGCGCGGAGATACGCAGTATTTT	CASSPPEGRGDTQYF
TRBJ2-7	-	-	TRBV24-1	TGTGCCACCAGCAAATTCGAGAGGTTTAACGGGACATTGTCCCCCTTCTACGAGCAGTACTTC	CATSKFERFNGTLSPFYEQYF
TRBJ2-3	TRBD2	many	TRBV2	TGTGCCGGTCGGACTAGCGGGAGCCGCACAGATACGCAGTATTTT	CAGRTSGSRTDTQYF
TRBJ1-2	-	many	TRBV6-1	TGTGCCAGCAGTGAAAGCGGACGGGCAGCGTATGGCTACACCTTC	CASSESGRAAYGYTF
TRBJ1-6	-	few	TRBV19	TGTGCCAGCTCACAGTTCGGGGTTTCCAATTCACCCCTCCACTTT	CASSQFGVSNSPLHF
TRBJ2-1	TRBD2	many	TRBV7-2	TGTGCCAGCACGACCCCTAGGGGGGTAGCGGGAGTGTTGAATGAGCAGTTCTTC	CASTTPRGVAGVLNEQFF
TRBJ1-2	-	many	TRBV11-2	TGTGCCAGCAGCCCAGACGGCTATGGCTACACCTTC	CASSPDGYGYTF
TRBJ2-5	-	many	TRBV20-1	TGCAGTGCTCCTGGACAGCAAGAGACCCAGTACTTC	CSAPGQQETQYF
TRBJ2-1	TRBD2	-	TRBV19	TGTGCCAGTAGTATTAAAGCGGGAGTGACGAATGAGCAGTTCTTC	CASSIKAGVTNEQFF
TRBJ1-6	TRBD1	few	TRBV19	TGTGCCAGTAGTTCTAACAGGGGATCACCCCTCCACTTT	CASSSNRGSPLHF
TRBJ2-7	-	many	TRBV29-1	TGCAGCGTTGCCGACCTCTACGAGCAGTACTTC	CSVADLYEQYF
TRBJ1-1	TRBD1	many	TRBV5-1	TGCGCCAGCAGCTTCACAGGGGGCGGAAACACTGAAGCTTTCTTT	CASSFTGGGNTEAFF
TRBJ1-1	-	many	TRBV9	TGTGCCAGCAGCGTGCGGGGGATGAACACTGAAGCTTTCTTT	CASSVRGMNTEAFF
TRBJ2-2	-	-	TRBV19	TGTGCCAGCAGTATTCAAGGGCTCTCGACACGCACGAACACCGGGGAGCTGTTTTTT	CASSIQGLSTRTNTGELFF
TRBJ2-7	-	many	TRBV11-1	TGTGCCAGCAGCTTTAGGGAGGCGAGGGAGCAGTACTTC	CASSFREAREQYF
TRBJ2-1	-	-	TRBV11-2	TGTGCCAGCAGCTCGGGCACCGGGGTCAATGAGCAGTTCTTC	CASSSGTGVNEQFF
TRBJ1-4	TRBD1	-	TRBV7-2	TGTGCCAGCAGCCCGCAGAGACAGGGTACTAATGAAAAACTGTTTTTT	CASSPQRQGTNEKLFF
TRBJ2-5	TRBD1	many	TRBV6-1	TGTGCCAGCAGTGAATTCAGTCAGGGGGAGAAAGAGACCCAGTACTTC	CASSEFSQGEKETQYF
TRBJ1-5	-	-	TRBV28	TGTGCCGGAGGGGTTTATAGCAATCAGCCCCAGCATTTT	CAGGVYSNQPQHF
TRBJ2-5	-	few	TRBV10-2	TGCGCCAGCAGTGAACACAGGGTGGGGGCGGGTGAGACCCAGTACTTC	CASSEHRVGAGETQYF